The next 30 T cell receptor beta chains were all read from a single sample in a study of T-cell memory formation after mild COVID-19. MiXCR, run by TCRdb on the 5' RACE reads, gives a single entry per CDR3 protein. The sample holds 210,000 or so distinct CDR3 sequences, about 10% seen once. Source material: PBMCs or a T cell subset sorted from them (not recorded which). The receptors here all came from a man aged 18-30 years who had mild COVID-19 (a few samples of this study predate the infection). Cell type and time point are not known.

This clonotype was recorded at least ten times. V gene TRBV24-1 combines with J gene TRBJ2-2; TRBD1 matches at 8 bases. V gave up 3 bases and J gave up 4 bases; unmatched junction bases: 6. CDR3 length equals 16 residues. The germline gives CDR1 KGHDR, CDR2 SFDVKD. CDR3 protein: CATSDPGTGFTGELFF. DNA of the CDR3: TGTGCCACCAGTGATCCCGGGACAGGATTCACCGGGGAGCTGTTTTTT.

This rearrangement joins TRBV7-9 to TRBJ1-4, with D perhaps matching TRBD1 (5 bases). Trimming cost V 2 bases and J 6 bases, with 13 bases left between them. The germline gives CDR1 SEHNR, CDR2 FQNEAQ (reference sequence). CDR3 size: 15 residues. This CDR3 is CASSLFGGGDEKLFF. DNA for the CDR3: TGTGCCAGCAGCTTATTCGGGGGAGGAGATGAAAAACTGTTTTTT.

This sequence joins TRBV20-1 and TRBJ2-7; the D is unclear. Per germline, CDR1 DFQATT and CDR2 SNEGSKA (reference sequence). This CDR3 is built from 11 residues. V shed 6 bases and J shed 2 bases, with 8 bases lying between them. The CDR3 is CSAPTPYEQYF. DNA for the CDR3: TGCAGTGCCCCCACCCCCTACGAGCAGTACTTC.

As concerns this clonotype: The junction shows a germline mismatch at one end, possibly a read error. The chain uses TRBV6-2 or TRBV6-3 and TRBJ1-5; TRBD1 agrees at 7 bases. Germline CDR1 is MNHEY and CDR2 is SVGEGT. The CDR3 totals 11 residues. CDR3 DNA: TGTGCCAGCAGTTACAGGGGGACAGCACTTTTT. Its protein is CASSYRGTALF.

The sample holds a few counts of this clonotype. The chain recombines TRBV7-2 with TRBJ2-1; maybe TRBD2 (5 bases). Germline V gives CDR1 SGHTA, CDR2 FQGNSA. V lost 3 bases to trimming and J lost 5 bases, with 14 bases between them. The CDR3 consists of 15 residues. CDR3 in amino acids: CASSFPWESNNEQFF. The CDR3 coding sequence is TGTGCCAGCAGCTTTCCCTGGGAGAGTAACAATGAGCAGTTCTTC. Based on the CDR3 plus reference TRBV7-2 and TRBJ2-1, the full variable domain is GAGVSQSPSNKVTEKGKDVELRCDPISGHTALYWYRQSLGQGLEFLIYFQGNSAPDKSGLPSDRFSAERTGGSVSTLTIQRTQQEDSAVYLCASSFPWESNNEQFFGPGTRLTVL.

At least ten counts were recorded for this clonotype. The gene calls are TRBV7-2 and TRBJ2-7; 7 bases fit TRBD1. This CDR3 is built from 14 residues. The V and J ends lost 5 bases and 1 base, in that order; junction bases with no gene match: 5. Germline loops: CDR1 SGHTA, CDR2 FQGNSA. CDR3 DNA sequence: TGTGCCAGCAGCCGGGACAGCCAATCCTACGAGCAGTACGTC. It encodes CASSRDSQSYEQYV.

This sequence joins TRBV7-2 and TRBJ2-7; unclear D gene. The CDR3 covers 14 residues. The V end lost 4 bases, the J end lost 2 bases, and 12 bases lay between the germline ends. Germline V gene data show CDR1 as SGHTA and CDR2 as FQGNSA. CDR3 in amino acids: CASSSAPGTYEQYV. In nucleotides, the CDR3 is TGTGCCAGCAGCTCGGCCCCTGGGACCTACGAGCAGTACGTC.

This clonotype was counted a few times. The V gene is TRBV7-9, the J gene TRBJ2-6; D unclear. Germline V gene lookup returns CDR1 SEHNR and CDR2 FQNEAQ (reference sequence). The CDR3 has 16 residues. The V end was cut by 0 bases, the J end by 2 bases, with 8 bases between. CDR3 coding DNA: TGTGCCAGCAGCTTAGCGTGGGGTGCTGGGGCCAACGTCCTGACTTTC. This gives the protein CASSLAWGAGANVLTF.

The CDR3 nucleotides read TGTGCCAGCAGCACCGAGTGGGGATCACTACAGCCCCAGCATTTT. Translated, it gives CASSTEWGSLQPQHF. The J gene is TRBJ1-5, the V gene TRBV12-3 or TRBV12-4; D call uncertain. V lost 6 bases to trimming and J lost 7 bases, with 19 bases between them. The CDR3 extends over 15 amino acids.

The chain couples TRBV6-5 to TRBJ1-2; 7 nucleotides align to TRBD1. The CDR3 has 13 residues. Trimming at V came to 7 bases and at J to 3 bases, leaving 5 bases not matched to a gene. CDR1 is MNHEY and CDR2 is SVGAGI in the germline V gene. The chain's CDR3 is CASNRQGDYGYTF. The CDR3 DNA follows: TGTGCCAGCAATCGACAGGGCGACTATGGCTACACCTTC.

This chain links TRBV7-3 with TRBJ2-3, with a weak D call TRBD2 (5 bases). Between the trimmed V and J ends, which lost 2 bases and 2 bases, there was a span of 17 bases. Germline CDR1 is SGHTA and CDR2 is FQGTGA. The CDR3 consists of 17 residues. The CDR3 DNA follows: TGTGCCAGCAGCTTAGGGAAGCGGTATTCACACACAGATACGCAGTATTTT. This translates into CASSLGKRYSHTDTQYF.

This chain joins TRBV6-1 and TRBJ2-7, with unresolved D. The V gene lost 1 base and the J gene lost 0 bases, with 4 bases spanning the gap. CDR1 and CDR2 (germline): MNHNS, SASEGT. This CDR3 comprises 13 residues. The CDR3 protein is CASSEGNSYEQYV. CDR3 DNA sequence: TGTGCCAGCAGTGAAGGTAACTCCTACGAGCAGTACGTC.

This chain joins TRBV5-1 and TRBJ2-3; D is unresolved. There are 14 residues in the CDR3. Germline loops: CDR1 SGHRS, CDR2 YFSETQ. Trimming removed 1 base at V and 2 bases at J, with 8 bases between. For the CDR3, the DNA is TGCGCCAGCAGCTTGCCCAGCTACACAGATACGCAGTATTTT. Residues: CASSLPSYTDTQYF.

This clonotype has a handful of counts. The J gene is TRBJ2-4, the V gene TRBV6-5; a possible D gene is TRBD1 (6 bases). With 0 bases removed from V and 9 bases from J, the gap between germline ends came to 9 bases. In germline, CDR1 is MNHEY, CDR2 SVGAGI. The CDR3 consists of 13 residues. CDR3 nucleotides: TGTGCCAGCAGTTACTCCAGGGGTGGCATTCAGTACTTC. It encodes CASSYSRGGIQYF.

The V and J genes are TRBV6-2 or TRBV6-3 and TRBJ2-7; D perhaps matches TRBD2 (6 bases). Germline V lookup: CDR1 MNHEY, CDR2 SVGEGT. Trimming took 7 bases from V and 6 from J, leaving 22 bases between them. There are 15 residues in the CDR3. This CDR3 reads CASTDPGRGVGEQYV. The CDR3 DNA is TGTGCCAGCACCGATCCGGGCCGCGGGGTAGGCGAGCAGTACGTC.

This chain links TRBV6-1 with TRBJ2-4; D gene uncertain. Germline assignment: CDR1 MNHNS and CDR2 SASEGT. V lost 2 bases and J lost 1, with 21 bases in between. The CDR3 consists of 19 residues. The CDR3 here is CASSEPHRAAGLAKNIQYF. CDR3 coding DNA: TGTGCCAGCAGTGAACCCCATAGGGCGGCCGGTCTGGCCAAAAACATTCAGTACTTC.

This clonotype was detected a few times. The chain carries TRBV11-2 and TRBJ2-1; D may correspond to TRBD1 or TRBD2 (5 bases each). Deletions cut 5 bases from V and 7 bases from J, with 15 bases between. Germline assignment: CDR1 SGHAT and CDR2 FQNNGV. This CDR3 is 14 amino acids long. CDR3: CASSRPRGPNEQFF. Written as DNA, the CDR3 is TGTGCCAGCAGCCGTCCTCGGGGACCAAATGAGCAGTTCTTC.

The rearrangement uses TRBV5-1 and TRBJ1-1; D unresolved. Germline V lookup: CDR1 SGHRS, CDR2 YFSETQ. This CDR3 is built from 14 residues. V was cut by 0 bases and J by 0 bases, with 6 bases left in between. CDR3 DNA: TGCGCCAGCAGCTTGGGGGCCATGAACACTGAAGCTTTCTTT. Encoded protein: CASSLGAMNTEAFF.

The chain is built from TRBV19 and TRBJ2-1; D is uncertain. V lost 11 bases to trimming and J lost 6 bases, with 14 bases between them. Germline lookup yields CDR1 LNHDA and CDR2 SQIVND (reference sequence). There are 12 residues in the CDR3. The CDR3 nucleotides read TGTGCCTCCGGGCCCGGGTCCAATGAGCAGTTCTTC. It specifies CASGPGSNEQFF.

The sample holds a few counts of this clonotype. CDR3 nucleotide sequence: TGTGCCAGCAGTTTACTCAGGGGCCTAGAGACCCAGTACTTC. Translated: CASSLLRGLETQYF. V usage is TRBV12-3 or TRBV12-4 and J usage is TRBJ2-5, with a tentative D call TRBD1 (6 bases). The CDR3 runs 14 residues. V was pared by 2 bases and J by 4 bases, with 11 bases between.

The sample holds many counts of this clonotype. The V call is TRBV12-3 or TRBV12-4, the J call TRBJ1-2, with TRBD1 identical over 10 bases. V gave up 5 bases and J gave up 7 bases; unmatched junction bases: 1. This CDR3 spans 12 amino acids. CDR3 bases: TGTGCCAGCAGTCGGGACAGGGGTGGCTACACCTTC. It translates to CASSRDRGGYTF.

The V and J genes are TRBV5-1 and TRBJ2-7, with 7 nucleotides matching TRBD1. Germline trimming cut 6 bases from V and 0 bases from J; bases unmatched to any gene: 6. Germline CDR1 is SGHRS and CDR2 is YFSETQ. This CDR3 comprises 14 residues. The CDR3 loop reads CASNPTGPSYEQYF. The CDR3 DNA reads as TGCGCCAGCAACCCGACAGGGCCCTCCTACGAGCAGTACTTC.

The chain uses TRBV7-8 and TRBJ1-2; 11 bases match TRBD1. Germline V gene data show CDR1 as SGHVS and CDR2 as FQNEAQ. CDR3 size: 16 residues. The J segment lost 7 bases and the V segment lost 5 bases, leaving 12 bases of the junction unmatched. CDR3 loop: CASSPRTGGLIIGYTF. The CDR3 bases are TGTGCCAGCAGCCCGCGGACAGGGGGCCTTATAATTGGCTACACCTTC.

The rearrangement uses TRBV2 and TRBJ2-7; 7 positions match TRBD1. CDR1 is SNHLY, CDR2 FYNNEI, per germline. This CDR3 spans 13 amino acids. The CDR3 nucleotides are TGTGCCAGCAATCGGGACAGCACCTACGGGCAGTACGTC. This sequence encodes CASNRDSTYGQYV.

The rearrangement joins TRBV10-3 to TRBJ2-5, with D possibly TRBD2 on 6 matching bases. The V gene lost 0 bases and the J gene lost 5 bases, with 13 bases spanning the gap. There are 15 residues in the CDR3. CDR1 is ENHRY and CDR2 is SYGVKD in the germline V gene. CDR3 in DNA: TGTGCCATCAGTGAGTCGGCTGGGGGGAAGGAGACCCAGTACTTC. Protein: CAISESAGGKETQYF.

The genes are TRBV7-3 and TRBJ2-3; TRBD1 matches 8 bases. V lost 5 bases to trimming and J lost 5 bases; unmatched junction nucleotides: 6. Germline CDR1 reads SGHTA; CDR2 reads FQGTGA. The CDR3 covers 14 residues. The DNA for the CDR3 is TGTGCCAGCAGCGTCAGGGGGCGGGTAGATACGCAGTATTTT. This gives the protein CASSVRGRVDTQYF.

This clonotype was observed a handful of times. The chain is built from TRBV5-1 and TRBJ2-7; D ambiguous. Germline CDR1 and CDR2: SGHRS and YFSETQ. With 1 base removed from V and 7 bases from J, the gap between germline ends came to 15 bases. This CDR3 is built from 14 residues. CDR3 region: CASSLLVGGGEQYF. In DNA form, the CDR3 reads TGCGCCAGCAGCTTGTTGGTGGGTGGTGGTGAGCAGTACTTC.

The gene calls are TRBV2 and TRBJ2-7; 11 nucleotides align to TRBD1. Germline V lookup: CDR1 SNHLY, CDR2 FYNNEI. This CDR3 region has 15 residues. The junction had 8 bases not matched to a gene; V was cut back by 3 bases and J by 7 bases. The CDR3 DNA follows: TGTGCCAGCAGTGAGCCGGGACAGGGGGGAGGGGAGCAGTACTTC. Translating it yields CASSEPGQGGGEQYF.

The chain carries TRBV20-1 and TRBJ1-5; D is uncertain. The V end was cut by 5 bases, the J end by 2 bases, with 16 bases between. Looked up from germline, CDR1 is DFQATT and CDR2 is SNEGSKA (reference sequence). The CDR3 length is 15 residues. The CDR3 DNA follows: TGCAGTGCTGTTCTAAGAGGTTCGGGCAATCAGCCCCAGCATTTT. The encoded protein is CSAVLRGSGNQPQHF.

A few counts support this clonotype. This chain joins TRBV12-3 or TRBV12-4 and TRBJ1-2, with TRBD1 as a possible D gene (6 bases). This CDR3 is 15 amino acids long. V lost 6 bases to trimming and J lost 3 bases, with 17 bases between them. The CDR3 DNA reads TGTGCCAGCAGGGGGTGGGGGGCGGCGGACTATGGCTACACCTTC. It is translated as CASRGWGAADYGYTF.